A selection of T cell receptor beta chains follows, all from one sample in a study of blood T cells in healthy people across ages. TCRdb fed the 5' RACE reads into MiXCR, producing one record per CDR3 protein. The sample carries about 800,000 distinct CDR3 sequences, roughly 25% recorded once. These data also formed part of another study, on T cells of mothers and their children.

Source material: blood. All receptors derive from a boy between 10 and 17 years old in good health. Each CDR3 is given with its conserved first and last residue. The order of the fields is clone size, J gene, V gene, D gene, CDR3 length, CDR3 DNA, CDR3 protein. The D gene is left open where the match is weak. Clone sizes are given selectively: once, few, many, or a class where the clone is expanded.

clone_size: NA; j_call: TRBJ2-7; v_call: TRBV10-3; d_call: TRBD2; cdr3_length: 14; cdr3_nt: TGTGCCATCAGTGAGTCTAGCGGGGGCTACGAGCAGTACTTC; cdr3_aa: CAISESSGGYEQYF
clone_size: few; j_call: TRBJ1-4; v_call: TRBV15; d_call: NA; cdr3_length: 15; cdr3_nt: TGTGCCACCAGCAAAACCCGAGGATTCGAAGAAAAACTGTTTTTT; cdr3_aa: CATSKTRGFEEKLFF
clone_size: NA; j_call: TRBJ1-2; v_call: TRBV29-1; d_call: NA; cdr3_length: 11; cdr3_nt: TGCAGCGTTCAGCAGGACTATGGCTACACCTTC; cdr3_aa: CSVQQDYGYTF
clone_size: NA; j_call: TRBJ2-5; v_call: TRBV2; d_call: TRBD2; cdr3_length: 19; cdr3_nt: TGTGCCAGCGGACAGTCCTTGGGACTAGCGGGAGTCTTCCAAGAGACCCAGTACTTC; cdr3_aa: CASGQSLGLAGVFQETQYF
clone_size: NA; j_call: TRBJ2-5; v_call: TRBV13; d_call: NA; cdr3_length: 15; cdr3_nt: TGTGCCAGCAGCTTGTCAGGGATGAATGGAGGGACCCAGTACTTC; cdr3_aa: CASSLSGMNGGTQYF
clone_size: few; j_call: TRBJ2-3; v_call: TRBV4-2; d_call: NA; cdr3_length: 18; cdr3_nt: TGTGCCAGCAGCCAAGATTACGGGACGATCTCCAACACAGATACGCAGTATTTT; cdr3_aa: CASSQDYGTISNTDTQYF
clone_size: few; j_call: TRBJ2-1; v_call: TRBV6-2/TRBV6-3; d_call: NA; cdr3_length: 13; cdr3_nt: TGTGCCAGCAGTTACTCGGGGGTTAATGAGCAGTTCTTC; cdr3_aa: CASSYSGVNEQFF
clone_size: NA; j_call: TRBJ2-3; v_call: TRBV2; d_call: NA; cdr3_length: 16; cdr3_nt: TGTGCCAGCAGAGCCTCGGGCGCGGGGAGCACAGATACGCAGTATTTT; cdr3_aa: CASRASGAGSTDTQYF
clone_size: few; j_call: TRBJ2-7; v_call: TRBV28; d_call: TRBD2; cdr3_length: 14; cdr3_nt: TGTGCCAGCAGGACGCCGGGACTAGCCTACGAGCAGTACTTC; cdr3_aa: CASRTPGLAYEQYF
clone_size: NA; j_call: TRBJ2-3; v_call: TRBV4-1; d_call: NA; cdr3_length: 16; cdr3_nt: TGCGCCAGCAGCCAAGAACTAGCTAGGACAAGAGATACGCAGTATTTT; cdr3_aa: CASSQELARTRDTQYF
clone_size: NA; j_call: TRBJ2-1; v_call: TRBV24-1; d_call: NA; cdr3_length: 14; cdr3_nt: TGTACCACCAGGGGGGGGCCGGGTAACAATGAGCAGTTCTTC; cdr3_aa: CTTRGGPGNNEQFF
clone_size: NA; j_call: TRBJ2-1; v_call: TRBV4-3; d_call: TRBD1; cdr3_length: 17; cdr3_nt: TGCGCCAGCAGCCAAGATAAGGGACAGAGGTCTTGGAATGAGCAGTTCTTC; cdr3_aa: CASSQDKGQRSWNEQFF
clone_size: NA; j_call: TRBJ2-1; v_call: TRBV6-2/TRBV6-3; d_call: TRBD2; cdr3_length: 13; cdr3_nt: TGTGCCAGCGGTAGCGGGGGGGCCCATGAGCAGTTCTTC; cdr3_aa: CASGSGGAHEQFF
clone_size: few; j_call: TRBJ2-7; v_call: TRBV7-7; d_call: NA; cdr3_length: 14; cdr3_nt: TGTGCTAGCAGCTTAGGGGTCTTGAACTACGAGCAGTACTTC; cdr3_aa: CASSLGVLNYEQYF
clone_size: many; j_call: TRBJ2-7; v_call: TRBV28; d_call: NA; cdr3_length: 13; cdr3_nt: TGTGCCAGCAGTTTCGGCCGAGCCTACGAGCAGTACTTC; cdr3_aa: CASSFGRAYEQYF
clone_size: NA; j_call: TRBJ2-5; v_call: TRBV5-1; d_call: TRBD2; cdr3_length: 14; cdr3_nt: TGCGCCAGCAGCGGCGGCGGGGGGCAAGAGACCCAGTACTTC; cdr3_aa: CASSGGGGQETQYF
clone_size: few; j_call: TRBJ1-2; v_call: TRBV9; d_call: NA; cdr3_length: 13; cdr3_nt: TGTGCCAGCAGCGGGGCACGCGGGGATGGCTACACCTTC; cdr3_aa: CASSGARGDGYTF
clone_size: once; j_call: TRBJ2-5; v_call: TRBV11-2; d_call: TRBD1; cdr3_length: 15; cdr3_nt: TGTGCCAGCAGCGCCTACAGGGGGCGGGGAGAGACCCAGTACTTC; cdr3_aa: CASSAYRGRGETQYF
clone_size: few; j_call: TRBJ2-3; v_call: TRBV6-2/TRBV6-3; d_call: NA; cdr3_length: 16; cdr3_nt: TGTGCCAGCAGTTACACCCGGGGCAAGCGCACAGATACGCAGTATTTT; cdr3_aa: CASSYTRGKRTDTQYF
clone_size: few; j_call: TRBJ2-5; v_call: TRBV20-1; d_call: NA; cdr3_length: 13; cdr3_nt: TGCAGTGCCCCGACGTCGGCGGGAGAGACCCAGTACTTC; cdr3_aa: CSAPTSAGETQYF
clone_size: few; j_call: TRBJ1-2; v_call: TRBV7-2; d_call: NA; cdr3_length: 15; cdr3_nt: TGTGCCAGCAGCTTAGAGGACCGGGAATCTATGGGCTACACCTTC; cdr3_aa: CASSLEDRESMGYTF
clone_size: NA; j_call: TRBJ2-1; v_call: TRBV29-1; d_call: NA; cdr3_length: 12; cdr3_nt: TGCAGCGGCCGTCGCGGTAGCAATGAGCAGTTCTTC; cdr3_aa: CSGRRGSNEQFF
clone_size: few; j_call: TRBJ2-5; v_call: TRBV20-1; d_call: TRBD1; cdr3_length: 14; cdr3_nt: TGCAGTGCTCATGAGAGGGGGCTTCAAGAGACCCAGTACTTC; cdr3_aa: CSAHERGLQETQYF
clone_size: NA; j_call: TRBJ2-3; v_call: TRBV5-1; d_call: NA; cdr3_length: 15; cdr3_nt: TGCGCCAGCAGCGCTGGCAGGGGCTTAACAGATACGCAGTATTTT; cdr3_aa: CASSAGRGLTDTQYF
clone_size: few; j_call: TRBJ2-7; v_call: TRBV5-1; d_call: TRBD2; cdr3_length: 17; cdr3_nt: TGCGCCAGCAGCTGGCCGGGGGGAAACACCAGTCCAAACGAGCAGTACTTC; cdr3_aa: CASSWPGGNTSPNEQYF